Listed below are T cell receptor beta chains from one sample, sequenced in a study of cytomegalovirus exposure and HLA in healthy donors. Some clones are missing from TCRdb's copy, which holds only in-frame ones; the method was immunoSEQ multiplex PCR. The sample has around 120,000 clones; about 68% are singletons. Material: PBMCs. The receptor source for this set is a man younger than 40 in good health and CMV-seropositive. Each CDR3 is given with its conserved first and last residue. The order of the fields is clone size, D gene, J gene, V gene, CDR3 DNA, CDR3 protein. A D gene is named only where the DNA matches it firmly. Clone size is stated in some rows and not others, as once, few, many or a class when expanded.

size: .
D: .
J: TRBJ1-6
V: TRBV10-3
DNA: TGTGCCATCAGTGAGTCCGGGCAGGGGAATTCACCCCTCCACTTT
CDR3: CAISESGQGNSPLHF

size: .
D: TRBD1
J: TRBJ1-4
V: TRBV7-2
DNA: TGTGCCAGCAGCTTCGCAGGGGGTGAAAAACTGTTTTTT
CDR3: CASSFAGGEKLFF

size: .
D: .
J: TRBJ2-7
V: TRBV5-1
DNA: TGCGCCAGCAGCGGATCTTCCGGGGGCTACGAGCAGTACTTC
CDR3: CASSGSSGGYEQYF

size: .
D: TRBD1
J: TRBJ2-1
V: TRBV9
DNA: TGTGCCAGCAGCCCTGGACAGGGAACTGTCGATGAGCAGTTCTTC
CDR3: CASSPGQGTVDEQFF

size: .
D: .
J: TRBJ2-7
V: TRBV11-2
DNA: TGTGCCAGCAGTAGGACACCGGGCGGGGCGTACTTC
CDR3: CASSRTPGGAYF

size: .
D: TRBD1
J: TRBJ1-1
V: TRBV5-4
DNA: TGTGCCAGCAGCTTGAGGGACAGGTCTAACACTGAAGCTTTCTTT
CDR3: CASSLRDRSNTEAFF

size: .
D: TRBD1
J: TRBJ1-2
V: TRBV6-6
DNA: TGTGCCAGCAGTCCAGGGGGCGTGGGCTATGGCTACACCTTC
CDR3: CASSPGGVGYGYTF

size: .
D: TRBD2
J: TRBJ2-7
V: TRBV19
DNA: TGTGCCAGTAGTATCGTGGTGGGGGGGGTGAACTACGAGCAGTACTTC
CDR3: CASSIVVGGVNYEQYF

size: few
D: .
J: TRBJ1-2
V: TRBV6-6
DNA: TGTGCCAGCAGTTACTCCGTGGGGCATGGCTACACCTTC
CDR3: CASSYSVGHGYTF

size: .
D: .
J: TRBJ2-5
V: TRBV6-4
DNA: TGTGCCTCGAACAGGGAGACCCAGTACTTC
CDR3: CASNRETQYF

size: .
D: .
J: TRBJ1-4
V: TRBV19
DNA: TGTGCCAGTAGTACCCCCGGACAGACAAAACTGTTTTTT
CDR3: CASSTPGQTKLFF

size: few
D: .
J: TRBJ1-2
V: TRBV18
DNA: TGTGCCAGCTCACCGGGCAGTAACTATGGCTACACCTTC
CDR3: CASSPGSNYGYTF

size: .
D: .
J: TRBJ2-7
V: TRBV7-9
DNA: TGTGCCAGCAGCTCGTCGACAGGAGAACTCTACGAGCAGTACTTC
CDR3: CASSSSTGELYEQYF

size: .
D: .
J: TRBJ2-3
V: TRBV5-8
DNA: TGTGCCAGCAGCTGGACGCAGGGAGGTGATACACAGTATTTT
CDR3: CASSWTQGGDTQYF

size: .
D: .
J: TRBJ1-5
V: TRBV23-1
DNA: TGCGCCAGCAGTGAAAAGAAACGGTATAGCAATCAGCCCCAGCATTTT
CDR3: CASSEKKRYSNQPQHF

size: .
D: TRBD1
J: TRBJ1-2
V: TRBV5-1
DNA: TGCGCCAGCCAACCCGGGACAGGAGGAGAGAATGGCTACACCTTC
CDR3: CASQPGTGGENGYTF

size: .
D: .
J: TRBJ1-2
V: TRBV12-5
DNA: TGTGCTAGTGGTTTGGTAACAGGTAGCCTGAATGGCTACACCTTC
CDR3: CASGLVTGSLNGYTF

size: .
D: TRBD1
J: TRBJ1-5
V: TRBV10-3
DNA: TGTGCCATCAGCAACACAGGGGGTGGGCAGCCCCAGCATTTT
CDR3: CAISNTGGGQPQHF

size: .
D: .
J: TRBJ1-2
V: TRBV7-2
DNA: TGTGCCAGCAGCTTATCGGGCGGGGACGGCTACACCTTC
CDR3: CASSLSGGDGYTF

size: .
D: TRBD2
J: TRBJ2-1
V: TRBV15
DNA: TGTGCCACCAGCCCGACTAGCGGGATCTACAATGAGCAGTTCTTC
CDR3: CATSPTSGIYNEQFF

size: .
D: TRBD1
J: TRBJ1-4
V: TRBV7-7
DNA: TGTGCTAGCAGTCGACAGGGCGGGGAAAAACTGTTTTTT
CDR3: CASSRQGGEKLFF

size: .
D: TRBD1
J: TRBJ1-4
V: TRBV7-8
DNA: TGTGCCAGCAGCTTCGGGACAGGGGGAGGAGAAAAACTGTTTTTT
CDR3: CASSFGTGGGEKLFF

size: .
D: TRBD1
J: TRBJ1-2
V: TRBV6-6
DNA: TGTGCCAGCTCCACAGGGGCTGGTGGCTACACCTTC
CDR3: CASSTGAGGYTF

size: few
D: .
J: TRBJ1-1
V: TRBV7-8
DNA: TGTGCCAGCAACCCTAGTACCCTCCAGCTATTGAACACTGAAGCTTTCTTT
CDR3: CASNPSTLQLLNTEAFF

size: .
D: TRBD1
J: TRBJ2-5
V: TRBV5-6
DNA: TGTGCCAGCAGCATCACCGGGACAGGGGGGGAGACCCAGTACTTC
CDR3: CASSITGTGGETQYF

size: .
D: TRBD1
J: TRBJ1-2
V: TRBV6-5
DNA: TGTGCCAGCAGCCTGACAGGGGGCGATGGCTACACCTTC
CDR3: CASSLTGGDGYTF

size: once
D: .
J: TRBJ1-6
V: TRBV6-6
DNA: .
CDR3: CASSTSGGSPLHF